The 2 T cell receptor beta chains below were found in one sample sequenced in a study of blood T cell repertoires in COVID-19. The assay was immunoSEQ multiplex PCR, and TCRdb's table has in-frame clones only and misses some. The sample shows roughly 190,000 clones, 75% to 90% of them seen only once. Sequencing was carried out using peripheral blood. These receptors came from a man in his thirties or forties with acute or convalescent COVID-19.

J is TRBJ1-1 and V is TRBV3-1 (or the pseudogene TRBV3-2); D is unclear. The CDR3 has 13 residues. Germline V lookup: CDR1 LGHDT, CDR2 YNNKEL (reference sequence). V gave up 6 bases and J gave up 2 bases, with 10 bases separating them. CDR3 in amino acids: CASRPGSNTEAFF. In DNA form, the CDR3 reads TGTGCCAGCAGGCCCGGGAGTAACACTGAAGCTTTCTTT.

This rearrangement joins TRBV9 to TRBJ2-6; unclear D gene. V gave up 2 bases and J gave up 0 bases, with 6 bases separating them. The CDR3 extends over 15 amino acids. Germline V lookup: CDR1 SGDLS, CDR2 YYNGEE. CDR3 in DNA: TGTGCCAGCAGCGTTGGAGTCTCTGGGGCCAACGTCCTGACTTTC. Amino acids: CASSVGVSGANVLTF.